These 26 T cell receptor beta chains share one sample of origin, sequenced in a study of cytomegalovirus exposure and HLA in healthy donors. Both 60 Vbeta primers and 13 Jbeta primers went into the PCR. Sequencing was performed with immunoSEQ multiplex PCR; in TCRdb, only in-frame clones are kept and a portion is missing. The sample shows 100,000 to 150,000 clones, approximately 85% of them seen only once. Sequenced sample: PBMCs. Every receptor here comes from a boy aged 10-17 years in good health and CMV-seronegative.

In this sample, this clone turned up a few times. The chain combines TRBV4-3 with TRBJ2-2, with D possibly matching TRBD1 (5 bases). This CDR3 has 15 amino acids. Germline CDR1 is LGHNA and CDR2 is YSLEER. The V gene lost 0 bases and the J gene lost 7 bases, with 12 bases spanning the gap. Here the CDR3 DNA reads TGCGCCAGCAGCCAAGAACGGCAGGGTATCGGGGAGCTGTTTTTT. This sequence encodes CASSQERQGIGELFF.

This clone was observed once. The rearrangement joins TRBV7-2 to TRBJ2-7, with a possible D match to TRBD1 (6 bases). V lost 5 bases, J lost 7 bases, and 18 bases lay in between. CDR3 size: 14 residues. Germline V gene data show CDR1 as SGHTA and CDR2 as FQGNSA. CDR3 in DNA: TGTGCCAGCAGCCCCGGGACAAACCCGTGGGAGCAGTACTTC. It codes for CASSPGTNPWEQYF.

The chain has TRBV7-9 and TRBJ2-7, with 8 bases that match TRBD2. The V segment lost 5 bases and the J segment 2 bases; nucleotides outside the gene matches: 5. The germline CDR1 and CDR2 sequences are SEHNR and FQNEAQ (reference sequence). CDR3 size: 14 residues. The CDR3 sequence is CASSITSGAYEQYF. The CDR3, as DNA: TGTGCCAGCAGCATAACTAGCGGTGCCTACGAGCAGTACTTC.

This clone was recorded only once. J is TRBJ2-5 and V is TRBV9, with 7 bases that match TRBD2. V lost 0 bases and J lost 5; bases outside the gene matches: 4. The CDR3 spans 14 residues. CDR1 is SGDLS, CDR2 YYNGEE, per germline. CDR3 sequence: CASSVEAGWETQYF. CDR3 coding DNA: TGTGCCAGCAGCGTAGAAGCGGGGTGGGAGACCCAGTACTTC.

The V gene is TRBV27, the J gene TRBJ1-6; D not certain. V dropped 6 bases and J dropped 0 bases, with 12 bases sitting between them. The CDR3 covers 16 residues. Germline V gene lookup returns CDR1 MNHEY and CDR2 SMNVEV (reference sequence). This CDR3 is CASRLETSSYNSPLHF. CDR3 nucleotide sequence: TGTGCCAGCAGGTTGGAAACTAGCTCCTATAATTCACCCCTCCACTTT.

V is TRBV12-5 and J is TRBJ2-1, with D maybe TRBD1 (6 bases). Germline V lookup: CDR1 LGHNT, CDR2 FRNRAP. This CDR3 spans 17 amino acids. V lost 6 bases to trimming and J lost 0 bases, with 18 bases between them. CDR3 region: CASGVAPTGNSYNEQFF. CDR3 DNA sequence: TGTGCTAGTGGCGTAGCCCCCACAGGGAACTCCTACAATGAGCAGTTCTTC. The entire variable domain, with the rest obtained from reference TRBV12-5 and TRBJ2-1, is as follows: DARVTQTPRHKVTEMGQEVTMRCQPILGHNTVFWYRQTMMQGLELLAYFRNRAPLDDSGMPKDRFSAEMPDATLATLKIQPSEPRDSAVYFCASGVAPTGNSYNEQFFGPGTRLTVL.

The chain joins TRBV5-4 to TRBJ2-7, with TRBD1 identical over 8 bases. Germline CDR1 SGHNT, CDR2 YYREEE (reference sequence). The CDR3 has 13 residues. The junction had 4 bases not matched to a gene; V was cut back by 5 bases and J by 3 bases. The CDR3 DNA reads TGTGCCAGCAGGCAGGGACAGGACTACGAGCAGTACTTC. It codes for CASRQGQDYEQYF.

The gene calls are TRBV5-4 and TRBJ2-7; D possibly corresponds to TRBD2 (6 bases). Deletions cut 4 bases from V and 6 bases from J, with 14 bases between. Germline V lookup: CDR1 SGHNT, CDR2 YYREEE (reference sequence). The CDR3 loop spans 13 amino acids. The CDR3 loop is CASSLRLDGEQYF. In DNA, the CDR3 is TGTGCCAGCAGCCTCCGACTAGACGGCGAGCAGTACTTC.

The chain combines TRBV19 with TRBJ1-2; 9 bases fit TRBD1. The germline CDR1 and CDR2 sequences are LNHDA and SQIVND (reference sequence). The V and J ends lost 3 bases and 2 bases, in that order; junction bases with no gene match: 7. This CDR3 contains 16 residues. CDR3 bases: TGTGCCAGTAGTATGGTAACAGGGGGCGCCAACTATGGCTACACCTTC. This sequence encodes CASSMVTGGANYGYTF.

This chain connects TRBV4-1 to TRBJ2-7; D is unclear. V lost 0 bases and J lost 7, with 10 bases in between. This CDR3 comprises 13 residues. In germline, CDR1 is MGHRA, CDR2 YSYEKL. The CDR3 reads CASSQDLSSEQYF. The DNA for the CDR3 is TGCGCCAGCAGCCAAGATCTTAGTAGTGAGCAGTACTTC.

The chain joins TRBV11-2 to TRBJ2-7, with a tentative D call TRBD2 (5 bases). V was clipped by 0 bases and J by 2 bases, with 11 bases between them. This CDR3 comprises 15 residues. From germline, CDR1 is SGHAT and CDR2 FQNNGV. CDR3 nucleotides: TGTGCCAGCAGCTTAGAGGCTAGCAGCGCCTACGAGCAGTACTTC. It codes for CASSLEASSAYEQYF.

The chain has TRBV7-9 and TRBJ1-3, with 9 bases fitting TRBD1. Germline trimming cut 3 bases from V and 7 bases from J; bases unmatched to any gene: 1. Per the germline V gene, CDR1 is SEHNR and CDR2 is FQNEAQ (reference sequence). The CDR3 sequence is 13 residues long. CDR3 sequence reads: CASSLGTGNTIYF. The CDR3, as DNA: TGTGCCAGCAGCTTGGGGACAGGGAACACCATATATTTT.

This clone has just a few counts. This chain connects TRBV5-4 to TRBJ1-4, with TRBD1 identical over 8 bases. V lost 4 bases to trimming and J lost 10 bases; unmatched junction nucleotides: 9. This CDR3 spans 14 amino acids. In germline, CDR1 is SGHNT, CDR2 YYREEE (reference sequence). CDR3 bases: TGTGCCAGCAGCCCGGCAGGGGGCGCAGGAAAACTGTTTTTT. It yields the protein CASSPAGGAGKLFF.

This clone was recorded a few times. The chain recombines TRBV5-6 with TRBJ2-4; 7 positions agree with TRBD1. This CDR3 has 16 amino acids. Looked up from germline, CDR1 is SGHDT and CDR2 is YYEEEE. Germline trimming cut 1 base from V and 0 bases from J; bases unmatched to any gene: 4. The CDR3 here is CASSLTGAIAKNIQYF. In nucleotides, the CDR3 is TGTGCCAGCAGCTTGACAGGGGCGATAGCCAAAAACATTCAGTACTTC.

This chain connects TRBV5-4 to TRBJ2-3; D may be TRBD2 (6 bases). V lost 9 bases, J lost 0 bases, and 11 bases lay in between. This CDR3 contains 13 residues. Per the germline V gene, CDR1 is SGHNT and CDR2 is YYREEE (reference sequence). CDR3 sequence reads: CAIAGTSTDTQYF. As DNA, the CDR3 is TGTGCCATCGCCGGGACTAGCACAGATACGCAGTATTTT.

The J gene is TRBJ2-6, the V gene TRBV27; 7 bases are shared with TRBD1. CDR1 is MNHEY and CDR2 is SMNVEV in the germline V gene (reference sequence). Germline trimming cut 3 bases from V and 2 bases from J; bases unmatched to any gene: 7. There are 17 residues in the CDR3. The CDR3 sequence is CASSFFSDRPGANVLTF. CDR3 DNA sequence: TGTGCCAGCAGTTTCTTTTCGGACAGGCCTGGGGCCAACGTCCTGACTTTC.

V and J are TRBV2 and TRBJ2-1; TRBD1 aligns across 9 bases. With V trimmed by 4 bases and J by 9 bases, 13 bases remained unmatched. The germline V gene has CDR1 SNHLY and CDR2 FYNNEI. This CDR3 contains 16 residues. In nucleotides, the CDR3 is TGTGCCAGCAGTGCCCTGGGGGGACAGGGCGTTGGTGAGCAGTTCTTC. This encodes CASSALGGQGVGEQFF.

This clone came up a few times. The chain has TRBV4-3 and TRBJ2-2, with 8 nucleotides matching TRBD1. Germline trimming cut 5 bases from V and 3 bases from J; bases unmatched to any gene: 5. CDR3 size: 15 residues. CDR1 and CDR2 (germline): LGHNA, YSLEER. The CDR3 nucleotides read TGCGCCAGCAGCTCCACAGGGGGTGACACCGGGGAGCTGTTTTTT. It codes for CASSSTGGDTGELFF.

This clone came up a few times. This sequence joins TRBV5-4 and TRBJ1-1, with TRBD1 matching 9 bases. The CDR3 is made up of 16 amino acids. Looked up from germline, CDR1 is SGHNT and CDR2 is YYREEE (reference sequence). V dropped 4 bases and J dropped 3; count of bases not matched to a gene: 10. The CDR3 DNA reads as TGTGCCAGCAGCGTACAGGGGGCGGCAGGGGACACTGAAGCTTTCTTT. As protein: CASSVQGAAGDTEAFF.

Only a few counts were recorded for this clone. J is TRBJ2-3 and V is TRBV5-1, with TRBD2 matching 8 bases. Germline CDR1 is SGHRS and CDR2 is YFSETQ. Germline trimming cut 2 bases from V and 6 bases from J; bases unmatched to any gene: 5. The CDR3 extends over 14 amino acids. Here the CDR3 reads CASSLRGGWDTQYF. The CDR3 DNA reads TGCGCCAGCAGCTTACGGGGGGGCTGGGATACGCAGTATTTT.

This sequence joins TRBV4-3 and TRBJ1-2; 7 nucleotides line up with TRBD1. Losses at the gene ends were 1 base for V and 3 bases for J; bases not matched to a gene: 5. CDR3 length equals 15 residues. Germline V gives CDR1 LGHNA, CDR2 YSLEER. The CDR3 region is CASSQGTGGDYGYTF. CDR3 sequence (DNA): TGCGCCAGCAGCCAAGGGACAGGAGGTGACTATGGCTACACCTTC.

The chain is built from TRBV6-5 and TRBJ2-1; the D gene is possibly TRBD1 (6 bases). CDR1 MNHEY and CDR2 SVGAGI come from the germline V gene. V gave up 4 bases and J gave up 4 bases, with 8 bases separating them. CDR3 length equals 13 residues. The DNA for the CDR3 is TGTGCCAGCAGTTCACAGGGATACAATGAGCAGTTCTTC. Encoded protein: CASSSQGYNEQFF.

The CDR3 nucleotides are TGTGCCAGCTCACCACGGAGCGGGGGGGCGAGCACCGGGGAGCTGTTTTTT. It yields the protein CASSPRSGGASTGELFF. The chain has TRBV18 and TRBJ2-2; 10 nucleotides agree with TRBD2. This CDR3 region has 17 residues. The V gene's germline CDR1 is KGHSH and CDR2 LQKENI. V trimming: 1 base; J trimming: 4 bases; junction bases outside the gene matches: 6.

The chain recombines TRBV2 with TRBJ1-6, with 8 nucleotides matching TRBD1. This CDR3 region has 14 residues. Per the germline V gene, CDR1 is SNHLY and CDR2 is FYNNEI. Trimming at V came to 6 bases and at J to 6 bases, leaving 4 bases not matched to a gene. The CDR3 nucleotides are TGTGCCAGCAGCGAGGACAGGGTTAATTCACCCCTCCACTTT. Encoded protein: CASSEDRVNSPLHF.

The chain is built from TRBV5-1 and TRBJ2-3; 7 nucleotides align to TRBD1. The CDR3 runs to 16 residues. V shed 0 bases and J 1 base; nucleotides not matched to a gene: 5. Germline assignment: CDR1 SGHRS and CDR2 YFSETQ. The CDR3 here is CASSLDGTDRTDTQYF. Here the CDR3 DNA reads TGCGCCAGCAGCTTGGACGGGACAGACCGCACAGATACGCAGTATTTT.

The CDR3 coding sequence is TGCAGCGCCGAGTCCCGGTATGGCTACACCTTC. This sequence encodes CSAESRYGYTF. This sequence joins TRBV29-1 and TRBJ1-2; no clear D gene. Trimming took off 7 bases at V and 5 bases at J, with 11 bases between the two ends. This CDR3 is 11 amino acids long. Germline CDR1 and CDR2: SQVTM and ANQGSEA.